A single sample gave rise to the 22 T cell receptor beta chains below, sequenced in a study of blood T cells in healthy people across ages. Alongside a J-beta primer mix, a sample-barcoded 5' primer served in a second PCR lasting roughly 6 to 12 cycles. One entry per CDR3 protein, called by TCRdb with MiXCR from the 5' RACE reads. The sample consists of 750,000 to 950,000 distinct CDR3 sequences, approximately 55% of them appearing once. Sample: blood. These receptors were obtained from a man older than 75 in good health.

This clonotype was counted a few times. V usage is TRBV5-5 and J usage is TRBJ2-7; 7 nucleotides match TRBD1. Germline-derived CDR1 and CDR2 are SGHKS and YYEKEE (reference sequence). Germline trimming cut 2 bases from V and 3 bases from J; bases unmatched to any gene: 11. The CDR3 covers 16 residues. CDR3 in amino acids: CASSLGVETGFYEQYF. CDR3 nucleotides: TGTGCCAGCAGCTTAGGGGTTGAGACAGGGTTCTACGAGCAGTACTTC. The whole variable domain, remainder taken from reference TRBV5-5 and TRBJ2-7, is DAGVTQSPTHLIKTRGQQVTLRCSPISGHKSVSWYQQVLGQGPQFIFQYYEKEERGRGNFPDRFSARQFPNYSSELNVNALLLGDSALYLCASSLGVETGFYEQYFGPGTRLTVT.

V usage is TRBV27 and J usage is TRBJ2-1; D gene ambiguous. V was clipped by 6 bases and J by 2 bases, with 14 bases between them. This CDR3 has 15 residues. From germline, CDR1 is MNHEY and CDR2 SMNVEV (reference sequence). The CDR3 nucleotides read TGTGCCAGCAGCTTCCTCCCCTCCACCTACAATGAGCAGTTCTTC. As protein: CASSFLPSTYNEQFF.

V usage is TRBV28 and J usage is TRBJ1-1; D is perhaps TRBD1 (6 bases). The CDR3 sequence is 18 residues long. Trimming removed 5 bases from V and 0 bases from J, with 22 bases in between. Germline assignment: CDR1 MDHEN and CDR2 SYDVKM. The CDR3 loop reads CASSLTPTGPVMNTEAFF. The CDR3 nucleotides read TGTGCCAGCAGTCTCACCCCCACAGGGCCAGTGATGAACACTGAAGCTTTCTTT.

The chain couples TRBV7-2 to TRBJ2-7, with D possibly TRBD1 on 7 matching bases. The CDR3 covers 15 residues. V lost 4 bases to trimming and J lost 6 bases, with 19 bases between them. Germline CDR1 is SGHTA and CDR2 is FQGNSA. CDR3 in amino acids: CASSSQGGLGSEQYF. CDR3 nucleotides: TGTGCCAGCAGCTCCCAGGGGGGCCTGGGTAGCGAGCAGTACTTC.

This clonotype came up a few times. The CDR3 sequence is CASSHRGSDTQYF. The CDR3 DNA reads TGTGCCAGCAGCCATCGGGGGTCGGATACGCAGTATTTT. The chain couples TRBV3-1 to TRBJ2-3; D is possibly TRBD2 (6 bases). This CDR3 region has 13 residues. V lost 3 bases, J lost 6 bases, and 10 bases lay in between. Germline assignment: CDR1 LGHDT and CDR2 YNNKEL (reference sequence).

The genes are TRBV6-5 and TRBJ1-4; D perhaps matches TRBD1 (5 bases). This CDR3 is built from 16 residues. CDR1 is MNHEY, CDR2 SVGAGI, per germline. Trimming took 0 bases from V and 2 from J, leaving 10 bases between them. The CDR3 sequence is CASSYSGATTNEKLFF. The CDR3 DNA is TGTGCCAGCAGTTACTCTGGGGCGACTACTAATGAAAAACTGTTTTTT.

V usage is TRBV9 and J usage is TRBJ2-1, with TRBD2 matching over 8 bases. The germline V gene has CDR1 SGDLS and CDR2 YYNGEE. J lost 8 bases, V lost 0 bases, and 4 bases had no gene match. The CDR3 sequence is 14 residues long. CDR3 bases: TGTGCCAGCAGCGTAGGGACTAGCAGTTATGAGCAGTTCTTC. This gives the protein CASSVGTSSYEQFF.

This rearrangement joins TRBV12-3 or TRBV12-4 to TRBJ1-1, with unresolved D. This CDR3 has 14 amino acids. Trimming cost V 1 base and J 1 base, with 7 bases left between them. CDR3 amino acids: CASSLEYRNTEAFF. CDR3 nucleotides: TGTGCCAGCAGTTTAGAGTACAGGAACACTGAAGCTTTCTTT.

The V gene is TRBV11-2, the J gene TRBJ2-7, with a weak D call TRBD1 (5 bases). Deletions cut 2 bases from V and 3 bases from J, with 8 bases between. In germline, CDR1 is SGHAT, CDR2 FQNNGV. There are 13 residues in the CDR3. The CDR3 nucleotides are TGTGCCAGCAGCTTAAGACAGCACTACGAGCAGTACTTC. This encodes CASSLRQHYEQYF.

There are a few counts of this clonotype. The chain has TRBV20-1 and TRBJ2-5; 9 bases fit TRBD2. J lost 12 bases, V lost 2 bases, and 10 bases had no gene match. This CDR3 is 13 amino acids long. Germline CDR1 is DFQATT and CDR2 is SNEGSKA (reference sequence). The CDR3 sequence is CSARYPASGNEYF. The CDR3 nucleotides are TGCAGTGCTAGATACCCGGCTAGCGGGAATGAGTACTTC.

The chain joins TRBV11-2 to TRBJ2-3; 8 bases line up with TRBD1. This CDR3 region has 18 residues. Germline assignment: CDR1 SGHAT and CDR2 FQNNGV. The V gene end was trimmed by 1 base and the J gene end by 14 bases; junction bases not matched to a gene: 23. The CDR3 loop reads CASSLGTPRQGADRYAYF. CDR3 nucleotides: TGTGCCAGCAGCTTAGGGACCCCACGGCAGGGGGCGGACAGATACGCGTATTTT. The full variable domain, completed using reference TRBV11-2 and TRBJ2-3, is EAGVAQSPRYKIIEKRQSVAFWCNPISGHATLYWYQQILGQGPKLLIQFQNNGVVDDSQLPKDRFSAERLKGVDSTLKIQPAKLEDSAVYLCASSLGTPRQGADRYAYFGPGTRLTVL.

This chain uses TRBV9 with TRBJ2-3; perhaps D is TRBD1 or TRBD2 (5 bases each). The CDR3 length is 16 residues. V lost 4 bases to trimming and J lost 2 bases, with 17 bases between them. Germline CDR1 SGDLS, CDR2 YYNGEE. CDR3 amino acids: CASSPGRVSNTDTQYF. The CDR3 DNA follows: TGTGCCAGCAGCCCAGGGAGAGTGAGTAACACAGATACGCAGTATTTT.

The V call is TRBV20-1, the J call TRBJ2-7; no clear D gene. V was trimmed by 6 bases and J by 4 bases, leaving 10 bases between them. Germline V CDR1 and CDR2: DFQATT, SNEGSKA (reference sequence). The CDR3 extends over 11 amino acids. CDR3 coding DNA: TGCAGTGCCCCCTCGCGTTACGAGCAGTACTTC. Protein: CSAPSRYEQYF.

Only a few counts were recorded for this clonotype. The V gene is TRBV4-1, the J gene TRBJ2-1; 8 bases fit TRBD2. The germline CDR1 and CDR2 sequences are MGHRA and YSYEKL. This CDR3 spans 15 amino acids. After removal of 2 bases from V and 10 bases from J, the junction contained 10 bases not matched to a gene. Here the CDR3 reads CASSQPAGAVGEQFF. The CDR3 DNA is TGCGCCAGCAGCCAACCAGCGGGAGCCGTTGGCGAGCAGTTCTTC.

This clonotype was seen a few times. Written as DNA, the CDR3 is TGTGCCAGCAGCTTAAGGCGTTACAATGAGCAGTTCTTC. Amino acids: CASSLRRYNEQFF. This chain links TRBV12-3 or TRBV12-4 with TRBJ2-1; D is uncertain. The CDR3 has 13 residues. Trimming stripped 6 bases from V and 4 bases from J, with 10 bases between.

V is TRBV6-2 or TRBV6-3 and J is TRBJ1-2, with 7 bases identical to TRBD1. The V and J ends lost 7 bases and 4 bases, in that order; junction bases with no gene match: 12. The germline gives CDR1 MNHEY, CDR2 SVGEGT. CDR3 length: 15 amino acids. Written as DNA, the CDR3 is TGTGCCAGCACCCTACAGGGGACGCGTATCTATGGCTACACCTTC. Translating it yields CASTLQGTRIYGYTF.

In its sample, this clonotype was seen once. This chain links TRBV5-5 with TRBJ1-2, with D unclear. Trimming stripped 2 bases from V and 7 bases from J, with 12 bases between. Germline V gene lookup returns CDR1 SGHKS and CDR2 YYEKEE (reference sequence). This CDR3 comprises 13 residues. The CDR3 spells CASSLTVFLGYTF. The CDR3 nucleotides are TGTGCCAGCAGCTTAACGGTTTTCCTTGGCTACACCTTC.

This chain uses TRBV9 with TRBJ2-1, with a tentative D call TRBD2 (5 bases). This CDR3 spans 14 amino acids. V lost 3 bases and J 2 bases, leaving 9 bases between the germline ends. Per germline, CDR1 SGDLS and CDR2 YYNGEE. The CDR3: CASSATNAYNEQFF. The CDR3 DNA sequence: TGTGCCAGCAGCGCGACTAATGCCTACAATGAGCAGTTCTTC.

V usage is TRBV9 and J usage is TRBJ2-1; 13 positions match TRBD2. Looked up from germline, CDR1 is SGDLS and CDR2 is YYNGEE. CDR3 length equals 13 residues. Losses at the gene ends were 4 bases for V and 11 bases for J; bases not matched to a gene: 3. This CDR3 is CASSPGLAGKQFF. The CDR3 nucleotides read TGTGCCAGCAGCCCGGGACTAGCGGGAAAGCAGTTCTTC.

This chain uses TRBV7-3 with TRBJ2-1; 9 positions match TRBD1. The CDR3 covers 15 residues. V lost 5 bases to trimming and J lost 2 bases; unmatched junction nucleotides: 4. Germline V gene sequence: CDR1 SGHTA, CDR2 FQGTGA. CDR3 protein: CASSVGTGPYNEQFF. The CDR3, as DNA: TGTGCCAGCAGCGTAGGGACAGGGCCCTACAATGAGCAGTTCTTC.

This chain connects TRBV7-2 to TRBJ1-6; D gene unclear. The CDR3 runs to 13 residues. CDR1 is SGHTA and CDR2 is FQGNSA in the germline V gene. Between the trimmed V and J ends, which lost 5 bases and 12 bases, there was a span of 14 bases. The chain's CDR3 is CASSPIRSKPLHF. The CDR3 DNA reads as TGTGCCAGCAGCCCGATTCGGTCTAAACCCCTCCACTTT. The whole variable domain, filled in from reference TRBV7-2 and TRBJ1-6, reads GAGVSQSPSNKVTEKGKDVELRCDPISGHTALYWYRQSLGQGLEFLIYFQGNSAPDKSGLPSDRFSAERTGGSVSTLTIQRTQQEDSAVYLCASSPIRSKPLHFGNGTRLTVT.

In its sample, this clonotype was seen a few times. CDR3: CSAAPVGSPGLGPNEQFF. CDR3 nucleotide sequence: TGCAGTGCAGCCCCTGTGGGCAGCCCGGGACTAGGTCCCAATGAGCAGTTCTTC. V gene TRBV20-1 combines with J gene TRBJ2-1; the match to TRBD2 covers 8 bases. Germline V CDR1 and CDR2: DFQATT, SNEGSKA (reference sequence). V lost 6 bases, J lost 6 bases, and 22 bases stayed unmatched. This CDR3 has 18 amino acids.